The 8 T cell receptor beta chains reported below all come from one sample, sequenced in a study of CD8 T cells in ankylosing spondylitis. TCRdb called the 5' RACE reads again in MiXCR, with one record for every CDR3 protein. Among 150,000 to 200,000 distinct CDR3 sequences listed, 30% to 40% were seen once. Specimen: synovial fluid, either unsorted or a sorted T cell fraction (not recorded which). The receptors shown here come from a male donor with ankylosing spondylitis.

The rearrangement uses TRBV12-3 or TRBV12-4 and TRBJ1-2; D gene unclear. This CDR3 region has 12 residues. Trimming took off 5 bases at V and 5 bases at J, with 9 bases between the two ends. As DNA, the CDR3 is TGTGCCAGCAGTAGGGTAGAATATGGCTACACCTTC. The encoded protein is CASSRVEYGYTF.

This clonotype occurred many times. The chain combines TRBV28 with TRBJ2-5; TRBD2 matches at 13 bases. From germline, CDR1 is MDHEN and CDR2 SYDVKM. Trimming at V came to 4 bases and at J to 5 bases, leaving 19 bases not matched to a gene. This CDR3 comprises 20 residues. CDR3 region: CASSSGKGTSGIARMETQYF. CDR3 bases: TGTGCCAGCAGTTCCGGGAAGGGGACTAGCGGGATCGCGAGAATGGAGACCCAGTACTTC.

V and J are TRBV12-3 or TRBV12-4 and TRBJ1-6; D call uncertain. V was pared by 1 base and J by 14 bases, with 12 bases between. CDR3 length: 13 amino acids. CDR3 coding DNA: TGTGCCAGCAGTTTAGGGACCGCAGTGACCCTCCACTTT. It yields the protein CASSLGTAVTLHF.

The chain recombines TRBV20-1 with TRBJ1-2; 12 bases align to TRBD1. Unmatched junction bases numbered 11, after V lost 6 bases and J lost 9 bases. The CDR3 is 14 residues long. CDR1 is DFQATT and CDR2 is SNEGSKA in the germline V gene (reference sequence). CDR3 DNA: TGCAGTGCCAACAGGGGACAGGGGGCCTTTAGCTACACCTTC. Amino acids: CSANRGQGAFSYTF.

This clonotype was picked up one time. The rearrangement joins TRBV5-5 to TRBJ1-5; D call uncertain. CDR3 size: 15 residues. Germline assignment: CDR1 SGHKS and CDR2 YYEKEE (reference sequence). The V end lost 1 base, the J end lost 3 bases, and 11 bases lay between the germline ends. CDR3 residues: CASSLRPWDNQPQHF. CDR3 bases: TGTGCCAGCAGCTTGCGGCCGTGGGACAATCAGCCCCAGCATTTT.

This sequence joins TRBV20-1 and TRBJ2-5, with D unclear. Germline CDR1 reads DFQATT; CDR2 reads SNEGSKA (reference sequence). Trimming stripped 6 bases from V and 5 bases from J, with 13 bases between. This CDR3 has 12 amino acids. The CDR3 DNA follows: TGCAGTGCCCCGAAGGGCTTGGAGACCCAGTACTTC. The encoded protein is CSAPKGLETQYF.

The chain has TRBV12-3 or TRBV12-4 and TRBJ2-1; 8 bases map to TRBD1. The junction had 10 bases not matched to a gene; V was cut back by 1 base and J by 8 bases. The CDR3 is 16 amino acids. CDR3 sequence (DNA): TGTGCCAGCAGTTTAGGGAGGACAGGGATCCTGGATGAGCAGTTCTTC. This encodes CASSLGRTGILDEQFF.

The rearrangement joins TRBV20-1 to TRBJ1-4, with 7 bases lining up with TRBD1. Trimming at V came to 0 bases and at J to 8 bases, leaving 12 bases not matched to a gene. Germline CDR1 is DFQATT and CDR2 is SNEGSKA (reference sequence). The CDR3 covers 16 residues. CDR3 residues: CSARDPLDRAWEKLFF. The CDR3 DNA is TGCAGTGCTAGAGATCCCTTAGACAGGGCTTGGGAAAAACTGTTTTTT.